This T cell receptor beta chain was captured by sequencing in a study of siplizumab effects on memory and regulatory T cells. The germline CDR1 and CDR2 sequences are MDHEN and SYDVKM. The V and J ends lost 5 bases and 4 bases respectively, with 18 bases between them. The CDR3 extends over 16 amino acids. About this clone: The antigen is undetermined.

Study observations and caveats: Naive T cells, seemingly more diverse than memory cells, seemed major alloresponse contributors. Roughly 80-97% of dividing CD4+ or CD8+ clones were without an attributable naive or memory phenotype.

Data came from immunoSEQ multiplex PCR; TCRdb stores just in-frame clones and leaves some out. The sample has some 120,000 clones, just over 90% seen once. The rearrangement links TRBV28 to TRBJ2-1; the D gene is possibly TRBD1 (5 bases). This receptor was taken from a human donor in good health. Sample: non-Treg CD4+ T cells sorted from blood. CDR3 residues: CASSPSDNSLYNEQFF. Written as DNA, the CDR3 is TGTGCCAGCAGTCCCTCGGACAACTCCCTTTACAATGAGCAGTTCTTC.